There are a few counts of the clone carrying this T cell receptor beta chain. Its antigen is not known. The data are from a study of metastatic and nonmetastatic thyroid tumors. Across the study: Across peripheral blood and tumor or nodule tissue samples taken from malignant and benign thyroid patients, the repertoires were compared with one another.

Before thyroid surgery, none of the patients had received any treatment. Study processing details: A distant-metastasis classifier for papillary thyroid cancer was built using CDR3 differences across clinicopathological groups. TCRdb used MiXCR to call clones anew from the PCR reads. The V and J calls here are based on TCRdb, not the publication. This table holds more than 40,000 clones, about 3.3% found once. With 0 bases removed from V and 0 bases from J, the gap between germline ends came to 11 bases. The CDR3 is made up of 16 amino acids. Germline lookup yields CDR1 MGHRA and CDR2 YSYEKL. Notes on the study in general: Versus benign nodules, malignant thyroid tumors reportedly had significantly higher TCR beta diversity, in blood and tumor.

This chain connects TRBV4-1 to TRBJ1-1, with D uncertain. This TCR was recovered from a female donor with papillary thyroid cancer or a benign thyroid nodule (not recorded which). Some clones in this sample may be carry-over from other donors' samples. Sample: blood. The CDR3 DNA reads as TGCGCCAGCAGCCAAGATAGGTACAGAATGAACACTGAAGCTTTCTTT. Amino acid sequence: CASSQDRYRMNTEAFF.